These 18 T cell receptor beta chains originate from one sample sequenced in a study of blood T cells in healthy people across ages. It was with a sample-barcoded 5' primer and a J-beta primer mix that a second PCR of about 7 to 12 cycles was run. TCRdb independently ran MiXCR on the 5' RACE reads; one entry per CDR3 protein. Seen here are more than 900,000 distinct CDR3 sequences, about 25% observed once, and the top ten hold about 0.69%. The sample was also reused in another study, on T cells of mothers and their children.

The source material was blood. These TCRs come from a girl aged 2 to 10 in good health.

The rearrangement uses TRBV5-8 and TRBJ1-2; D unresolved. Germline lookup yields CDR1 SGHTS and CDR2 YDEGEE. V was trimmed by 0 bases and J by 0 bases, leaving 15 bases between them. There are 17 residues in the CDR3. CDR3 in amino acids: CASSLAGSTYSNYGYTF. CDR3 DNA: TGTGCCAGCAGCTTGGCGGGCAGCACATATTCTAACTATGGCTACACCTTC.

The chain couples TRBV18 to TRBJ1-1; D might be TRBD1 (6 bases). Germline loops: CDR1 KGHSH, CDR2 LQKENI. The CDR3 covers 16 residues. V shed 4 bases and J shed 0 bases, with 15 bases lying between them. The CDR3 region has the DNA TGTGCCAGCTCACGGGCGCCAGGGGTTTTGAACACTGAAGCTTTCTTT. Translation gives CASSRAPGVLNTEAFF.

This clonotype was observed a handful of times. CDR3 nucleotide sequence: TGCGCCAGCAGCCACCCTCTAGCGGGAGGGCCCCAAGAGACCCAGTACTTC. It specifies CASSHPLAGGPQETQYF. The rearrangement uses TRBV4-1 and TRBJ2-5; 12 nucleotides align to TRBD2. The CDR3 consists of 17 residues. Germline CDR1 MGHRA, CDR2 YSYEKL. The J segment lost 1 base and the V segment lost 3 bases, leaving 6 bases of the junction unmatched.

J is TRBJ2-7 and V is TRBV7-9, with D perhaps matching TRBD1 (5 bases). Deletions cut 4 bases from V and 0 bases from J, with 7 bases between. This CDR3 contains 13 residues. The germline V gene encodes CDR1 SEHNR and CDR2 FQNEAQ (reference sequence). The CDR3 DNA reads as TGTGCCAGCAGCTCGACAGTCTCCTACGAGCAGTACTTC. This codes for CASSSTVSYEQYF. Full variable domain (missing parts from reference TRBV7-9 and TRBJ2-7): DTGVSQNPRHKITKRGQNVTFRCDPISEHNRLYWYRQTLGQGPEFLTYFQNEAQLEKSRLLSDRFSAERPKGSFSTLEIQRTEQGDSAMYLCASSSTVSYEQYFGPGTRLTVT.

This clonotype showed up just a few times. CDR3: CASSYNRGGQSSYNEQFF. The DNA of the CDR3 is TGTGCCAGCAGTTACAATCGCGGGGGGCAAAGCTCCTACAATGAGCAGTTCTTC. The chain couples TRBV6-2 or TRBV6-3 to TRBJ2-1, with 8 bases that match TRBD2. The ends lost 2 bases at V and 0 bases at J; junction bases unmatched: 9. This CDR3 has 18 residues. Per the germline V gene, CDR1 is MNHEY and CDR2 is SVGEGT.

V usage is TRBV5-1 and J usage is TRBJ2-7; 10 bases are a match to TRBD2. V trimming: 2 bases; J trimming: 3 bases; junction bases outside the gene matches: 5. Germline V gene lookup returns CDR1 SGHRS and CDR2 YFSETQ. The length of the CDR3 is 15 residues. CDR3 nucleotides: TGCGCCAGCAGCTTTGGTTCTAGCGGGAGCTACGAGCAGTACTTC. Amino acid sequence: CASSFGSSGSYEQYF.

This clonotype was seen only a few times. The CDR3, as DNA: TGTGCCAGCAGCTTAAATCACGCCGACCATGGCTACACCTTC. Amino acids: CASSLNHADHGYTF. This chain uses TRBV7-3 with TRBJ1-2; D is undetermined. V lost 1 base and J lost 6, with 12 bases in between. The germline V gene has CDR1 SGHTA and CDR2 FQGTGA. The CDR3 consists of 14 residues.

The rearrangement links TRBV11-2 to TRBJ2-1; no firm D call. This CDR3 comprises 15 residues. Between the trimmed V and J ends, which lost 3 bases and 8 bases, there was a span of 17 bases. From germline, CDR1 is SGHAT and CDR2 FQNNGV. The CDR3 sequence is CASSLYGQAADEQFF. The CDR3 DNA reads as TGTGCCAGCAGCTTGTATGGGCAGGCGGCGGATGAGCAGTTCTTC.

This clonotype was seen more than once but under ten times. CDR3 sequence reads: CSAIDRDDWSGQFF. DNA of the CDR3: TGCAGTGCCATCGACAGAGACGACTGGTCGGGGCAGTTCTTC. The genes are TRBV20-1 and TRBJ2-1, with D perhaps matching TRBD1 (5 bases). V lost 6 bases and J 12 bases, leaving 24 bases between the germline ends. CDR1 and CDR2 from the germline V gene are DFQATT and SNEGSKA (reference sequence). The CDR3 is made up of 14 amino acids.

This clonotype showed up just a few times. CDR3 in DNA: TGTGCCAGCAGCCAAGTGCTAGCTAGCGGGAGATCAACCCCATACAATGAGCAGTTCTTC. It translates to CASSQVLASGRSTPYNEQFF. J is TRBJ2-1 and V is TRBV4-2, with TRBD2 matching 10 bases. V was pared by 1 base and J by 4 bases, with 16 bases of the junction left unmatched. Germline V CDR1 and CDR2: LGHNA, YNFKEQ. This CDR3 comprises 20 residues.

This clonotype was seen more than once but under ten times. At one of its ends the junction is not consistent with the germline gene, which may arise from a read error. V and J are TRBV7-9 and TRBJ2-7; D ambiguous. Germline V gene data show CDR1 as SEHNR and CDR2 as FQNEAQ (reference sequence). The CDR3 is made up of 17 amino acids. CDR3 sequence reads: CASSLATNIEFHYEQCF. In DNA form, the CDR3 reads TGTGCCAGCAGCTTAGCCACAAATATAGAATTCCACTACGAGCAGTGCTTC.

CDR3 coding DNA: TGCAGTGCTCTCTCCGGGACTAGCGGATCCTACGAGCAGTACTTC. Its translation is CSALSGTSGSYEQYF. The chain uses TRBV20-1 and TRBJ2-5, with TRBD2 matching over 11 bases. The J call may be mistaken, given a closer DNA end match to TRBJ2-7. Germline CDR1 DFQATT, CDR2 SNEGSKA (reference sequence). The CDR3 extends over 15 amino acids.

A few counts support this clonotype. The chain combines TRBV7-2 with TRBJ2-5; 7 positions match TRBD1. The CDR3 runs to 14 residues. The ends lost 5 bases at V and 5 bases at J; junction bases unmatched: 8. Germline CDR1 reads SGHTA; CDR2 reads FQGNSA. CDR3 amino acids: CASSTDRDSETQYF. The CDR3 DNA sequence: TGTGCCAGCAGCACCGACCGGGACAGTGAGACCCAGTACTTC.

The V gene is TRBV5-1, the J gene TRBJ1-2; 9 bases map to TRBD1. The CDR3 is 15 residues long. Germline V gene lookup returns CDR1 SGHRS and CDR2 YFSETQ. The V and J ends lost 5 bases and 0 bases, in that order; junction bases with no gene match: 5. Here the CDR3 reads CASRTRQGANYGYTF. CDR3 nucleotide sequence: TGCGCCAGCAGGACCCGACAGGGGGCTAACTATGGCTACACCTTC.

In this sample, this clonotype turned up a few times. The chain combines TRBV4-1 with TRBJ1-6; tentative D call: TRBD1 (5 bases). Trimming took 1 base from V and 7 from J, leaving 11 bases between them. In germline, CDR1 is MGHRA, CDR2 YSYEKL. This CDR3 region has 15 residues. The CDR3 loop reads CASSQGLGTNSPLHF. The CDR3 DNA is TGCGCCAGCAGCCAAGGATTAGGGACCAATTCACCCCTCCACTTT.

The chain links TRBV7-2 to TRBJ2-5; possibly TRBD1 for D (5 bases). V was clipped by 7 bases and J by 1 base, with 19 bases between them. CDR1 is SGHTA and CDR2 is FQGNSA in the germline V gene. CDR3 length: 16 amino acids. The CDR3 reads CASTTRRLGLQETQYF. In nucleotides, the CDR3 is TGTGCCAGCACCACCCGACGCCTGGGGCTCCAAGAGACCCAGTACTTC.

This clonotype has ten or more counts. This sequence joins TRBV6-2 or TRBV6-3 and TRBJ2-7, with a tentative D call TRBD2 (6 bases). Germline V gene data show CDR1 as MNHEY and CDR2 as SVGEGT. V was trimmed by 4 bases and J by 2 bases, leaving 9 bases between them. This CDR3 is built from 13 residues. The CDR3 DNA is TGTGCCAGCAGTTGGGGGGATACCTACGAGCAGTACTTC. It is translated as CASSWGDTYEQYF.

This clonotype was seen only a few times. The rearrangement joins TRBV4-1 to TRBJ2-5, with D unclear. The DNA end is a closer match to TRBJ2-7, so the J assignment may be wrong. Germline V CDR1 and CDR2: MGHRA, YSYEKL. This CDR3 has 14 residues. The CDR3 spells CASSLSYGIDEQYF. CDR3 coding DNA: TGCGCCAGCAGCCTGTCGTATGGGATCGACGAGCAGTACTTC.